This T cell receptor beta chain was captured in a study of read filtering for tumor transcriptome and immune sequencing. Molecular barcoded adaptors covering alpha/delta and beta/gamma chains were used on roughly 400 ng RNA. One entry per CDR3 protein results from TCRdb running MiXCR on the reads. This sample has roughly 56,000 distinct CDR3 sequences, with approximately 19% found just once. With regard to this clonotype: Its antigen is still unknown.

The study, taken as a whole, reports: RNA-seq captured clonotypes less deeply and reliably than IR-seq.

The TCR comes from a donor aged 40 or over with multiple myeloma. The sequencing input was a population of CD138-negative cells sorted from bone marrow.

The CDR3 DNA reads as TGCGCCAGCACCTCGGCGACAGAATACAATGAGCAGCTCTTC. Translation gives CASTSATEYNEQLF. The rearrangement joins TRBV21-1 to TRBJ2-1; the D call TRBD1 from the table was never checked on the DNA. TRBV21-1 is designated a pseudogene. The CDR3 is made up of 14 amino acids.